This TCR beta chain came from a study of T cell responses to AZD1222 COVID-19 vaccine. Study-wide findings and caveats: Baseline testing showed seropositivity in only a handful of AZD1222 recipients. Regions 160-218 and 743-854 held dominance among vaccine-associated CD4 TCRs, which spanned spike.

Regarding this clone: Antigen specificity is unknown.

Germline V gene lookup returns CDR1 LNHDA and CDR2 SQIVND (reference sequence). This CDR3 is 16 amino acids long. The V end lost 5 bases, the J end lost 0 bases, and 14 bases lay between the germline ends. The assay was immunoSEQ multiplex PCR, and TCRdb's table has in-frame clones only and misses some. The sample contains about 120,000 clones, 80% to 90% of which appear only once. Sequencing used peripheral blood, obtained on day 0 of AZD1222 vaccination. The chain carries TRBV19 and TRBJ1-5, with D perhaps TRBD1 (5 bases). The TCR was taken from an adult in good health. The CDR3 is CASSSRTGLSNQPQHF. As DNA, the CDR3 is TGTGCCAGTAGTTCCAGAACAGGACTTAGCAATCAGCCCCAGCATTTT.